The entry below gives a single T cell receptor beta chain sequence along with its context. The sample is drawn from a study of cytomegalovirus exposure and HLA in healthy donors. About the study: The Caucasian-associated ancestry cluster contained approximately 81% of the roughly 400 genotyped donors.

V lost 0 bases and J lost 0; bases outside the gene matches: 5. Germline lookup yields CDR1 LNHDA and CDR2 SQIVND (reference sequence). This CDR3 is built from 16 residues. Amplification used 60 Vbeta primers and 13 Jbeta primers. Profiling relied on immunoSEQ multiplex PCR, and the TCRdb table lists in-frame clones only, not all of them. The data hold around 300,000 clones, with roughly 90% observed a single time. The receptor comes from a woman aged 18-30 years in good health and CMV-seronegative. Material for sequencing was PBMCs. The chain joins TRBV19 to TRBJ2-7; 7 bases are shared with TRBD1. CDR3 residues: CASSIDPDRSSYEQYF. DNA of the CDR3: TGTGCCAGTAGTATAGATCCGGACAGGAGCTCCTACGAGCAGTACTTC.